This is a list of T cell receptor beta chains from one sample in a study of blood T cells in healthy people across ages. TCRdb passed the 5' RACE reads through MiXCR, listing each CDR3 protein once. The sample holds approximately 810,000 distinct CDR3 sequences, 29% seen once. The sample comprised blood. The receptors were sampled from a woman of 80 years or more in good health. CDR3s include the opening cysteine and the closing phenylalanine or tryptophan. Part of the rows lack a size; the others show once, few, many or a class for expanded clones.

few TRBV9 CASSVGGVRTHMNGYTF
many TRBV5-1 CASSLERGGDEQFF
NA TRBV7-2 CASSLASGNHITYNSPLHF
NA TRBV11-2 CASSCPGKNNEQYF
few TRBV6-5 CASHPEGPLRNTEAFF
NA TRBV6-6 CASSYSQGLEQYF
NA TRBV2 CASNRDSIAGNTIYF
NA TRBV5-1 CASSLSQGEGLSSTDTQYF
many TRBV20-1 CSARSRTEEGEQFF
NA TRBV20-1 CSVGAVAATQYF
few TRBV29-1 CSVQGAGEKLFF
NA TRBV29-1 CSVQFDWEGGELFF
NA TRBV20-1 CSAMKAGGNAEQFF
many TRBV5-1 CASSLTGTRSSGANVLTF
NA TRBV4-3 CASSQGDRGLNEKLFF
many TRBV28 CASSGERLLGNEQFF
many TRBV20-1 CSATGTVVGQFF
NA TRBV7-2 CASSLAPGLAGGGSYNEQYF
many TRBV7-8 CASSLAASFTDTQYF
NA TRBV7-9 CASSLPTGGHEKRFF
NA TRBV7-2 CASSPSRTPRALHF
many TRBV29-1 CSAGQGTGGYTF
many TRBV12-3/TRBV12-4 CASSGLAGGVDTQYF
NA TRBV4-3 CASSQIGAGTQYF
few TRBV9 CASSVQGVGELFF
many TRBV7-9 CASSKIQGGAVAYNEQFF
few TRBV7-2 CASSLNSPTGGNEKRFF
NA TRBV6-2/TRBV6-3 CASSYQVYRTEAFF
many TRBV6-6 CASTQGGSGANVLTF
many TRBV7-9 CASSFFSNQPQHF
few TRBV5-6 CASSSLGSASYNEQYF
many TRBV5-1 CASSLGPSYNEQFF
NA TRBV20-1 CSASPAGAYEQYF
many TRBV5-6 CASSLGQAKRGQYF
many TRBV4-3 CASSPQRTSGALDTQYF
few TRBV3-1 CASSPQTRDTQYF
NA TRBV29-1 CSVTTSTDTQYF
few TRBV7-2 CASSLDPSRANTGELFF
many TRBV7-9 CASSLGTATNEKLFF
many TRBV30 CAWGGGLGQTGANVLTF
many TRBV15 CATSRDQFGGYYGYTF
NA TRBV3-1 CASSQVIDGHEQYF
NA TRBV7-2 CASSLRTGAPTHYGYTF
many TRBV12-3/TRBV12-4 CASSAPGGNQPQHF
many TRBV6-5 CASSSGTGKGEQYF
NA TRBV4-1 CASSQGGDRERDNSPLHF
many TRBV5-1 CASSAGQGGGETQYF
NA TRBV5-1 CASSPWTGAGYGYTF
many TRBV20-1 CSARDRRLAAYNEQFF